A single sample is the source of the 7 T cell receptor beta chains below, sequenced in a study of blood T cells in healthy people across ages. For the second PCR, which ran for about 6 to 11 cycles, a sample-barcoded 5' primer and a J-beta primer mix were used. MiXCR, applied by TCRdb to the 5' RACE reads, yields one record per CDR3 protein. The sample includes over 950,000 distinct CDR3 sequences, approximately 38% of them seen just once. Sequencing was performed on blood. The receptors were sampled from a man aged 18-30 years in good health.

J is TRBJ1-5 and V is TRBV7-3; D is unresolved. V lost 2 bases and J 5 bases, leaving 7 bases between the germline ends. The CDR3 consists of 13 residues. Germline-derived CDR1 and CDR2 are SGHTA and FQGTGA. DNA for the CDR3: TGTGCCAGCAGCTTAGACACTGATCAGCCCCAGCATTTT. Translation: CASSLDTDQPQHF.

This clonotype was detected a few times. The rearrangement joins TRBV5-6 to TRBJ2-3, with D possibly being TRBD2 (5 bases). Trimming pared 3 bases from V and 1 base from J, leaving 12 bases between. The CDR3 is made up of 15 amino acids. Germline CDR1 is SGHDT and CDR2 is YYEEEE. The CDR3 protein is CASSSFSSRTDTQYF. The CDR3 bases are TGTGCCAGCAGCTCATTCTCTAGCCGCACAGATACGCAGTATTTT.

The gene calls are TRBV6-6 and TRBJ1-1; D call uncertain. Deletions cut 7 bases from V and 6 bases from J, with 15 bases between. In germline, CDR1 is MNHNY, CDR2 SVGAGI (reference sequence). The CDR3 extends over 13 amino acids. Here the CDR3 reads CASTAGVGPEAFF. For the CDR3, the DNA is TGTGCCAGCACCGCTGGGGTGGGCCCTGAAGCTTTCTTT.

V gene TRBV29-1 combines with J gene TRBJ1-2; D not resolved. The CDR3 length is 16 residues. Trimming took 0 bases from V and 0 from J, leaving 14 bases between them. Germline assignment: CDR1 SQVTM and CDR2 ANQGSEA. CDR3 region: CSVEDRGGVANYGYTF. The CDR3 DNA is TGCAGCGTTGAAGACCGCGGAGGAGTTGCTAACTATGGCTACACCTTC. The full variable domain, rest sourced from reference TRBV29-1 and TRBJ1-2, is SAVISQKPSRDICQRGTSLTIQCQVDSQVTMMFWYRQQPGQSLTLIATANQGSEATYESGFVIDKFPISRPNLTFSTLTVSNMSPEDSSIYLCSVEDRGGVANYGYTFGSGTRLTVV.

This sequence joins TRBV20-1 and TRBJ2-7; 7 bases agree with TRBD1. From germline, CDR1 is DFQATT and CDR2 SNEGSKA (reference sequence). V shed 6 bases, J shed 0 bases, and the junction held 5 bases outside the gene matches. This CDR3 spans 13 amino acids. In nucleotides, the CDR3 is TGCAGTGCCTGCAGGGACAGCTCCTACGAGCAGTACTTC. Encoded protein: CSACRDSSYEQYF.

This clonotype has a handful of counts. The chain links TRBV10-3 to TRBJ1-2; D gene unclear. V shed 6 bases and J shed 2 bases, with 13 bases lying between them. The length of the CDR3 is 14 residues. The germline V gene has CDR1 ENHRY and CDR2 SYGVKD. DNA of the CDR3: TGTGCCATCAGGGACCTACGAGGAAACTATGGCTACACCTTC. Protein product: CAIRDLRGNYGYTF.

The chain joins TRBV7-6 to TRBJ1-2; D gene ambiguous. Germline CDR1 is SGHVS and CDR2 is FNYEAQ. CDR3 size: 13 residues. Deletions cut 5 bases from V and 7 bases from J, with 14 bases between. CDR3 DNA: TGTGCCAGCAGCCCCAACGGTTTGTCTGGCTACACCTTC. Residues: CASSPNGLSGYTF.